This is a list of T cell receptor beta chains from one sample in a study of Ad26.COV2.S vaccination and SARS-CoV-2 variants. Here immunoSEQ multiplex PCR was the method, and the copy in TCRdb shows in-frame clones only, minus some. The profile covers some 450,000 clones, with roughly 87% appearing a single time and 4.3% taken by the ten largest. The source material was peripheral blood, sampled in a trial of Ad26.COV2.S vaccine versus placebo. These receptors were taken from a person between 18 and 65 years old who received the Ad26.COV2.S COVID-19 vaccine or a placebo. Both conserved end residues are part of each CDR3. The D gene is left open where the match is weak. The size of a clone is reported for some rows only, either as once, few or many, or as a class for expanded clones.

D | J | size | V | CDR3 | DNA
. | TRBJ2-1 | once | TRBV2 | CASSASSYNEQFF | TGTGCCAGTAGCGCGAGCTCCTACAATGAGCAGTTCTTC
TRBD1 | TRBJ2-5 | . | TRBV9 | CASSVGQGAGETQYF | TGTGCCAGCAGCGTGGGACAGGGGGCCGGGGAGACCCAGTACTTC
. | TRBJ2-5 | . | TRBV6-1 | CASSDRLGYQETQYF | TGTGCCAGCAGTGACAGGCTGGGGTACCAAGAGACCCAGTACTTC
. | TRBJ2-2 | . | TRBV11-3 | CASSLVRAGELFF | TGTGCCAGCAGCTTAGTCCGGGCCGGGGAGCTGTTTTTT
TRBD1 | TRBJ1-5 | . | TRBV7-9 | CASSPWTGTEVHQPQHF | TGTGCCAGCAGCCCGTGGACCGGGACAGAGGTTCATCAGCCCCAGCATTTT
TRBD1 | TRBJ2-3 | once | TRBV28 | CASSTGQGHPDTQYF | TGTGCCAGCAGTACGGGACAGGGGCACCCAGATACGCAGTATTTT
. | TRBJ2-1 | . | TRBV29-1 | CSVTWTLSSYNEQFF | TGCAGCGTGACCTGGACTCTAAGCTCCTACAATGAGCAGTTCTTC
. | TRBJ2-2 | once | TRBV5-8 | CASSAVLTGELFF | TGTGCCAGCAGCGCGGTCCTCACCGGGGAGCTGTTTTTT
TRBD2 | TRBJ2-7 | . | TRBV2 | CASSVGTSGIGFEQYF | TGTGCCAGCAGTGTGGGGACTAGCGGGATCGGGTTCGAGCAGTACTTC
. | TRBJ2-6 | . | TRBV21-1 | CASSNWTGQRSSGANVLTF | TGTGCCAGCAGCAACTGGACGGGACAGCGAAGCTCTGGGGCCAACGTCCTGACTTTC
TRBD1 | TRBJ2-5 | . | TRBV7-8 | CASSSGQGGETQYF | TGTGCCAGCAGCTCTGGACAGGGCGGTGAGACCCAGTACTTC
. | TRBJ1-5 | . | TRBV2 | CASSSGDSNQPQHF | TGTGCCAGCAGCTCAGGGGATAGCAATCAGCCCCAGCATTTT
. | TRBJ2-1 | . | TRBV7-6 | CASSLARGPPENEQFF | TGTGCCAGCAGCTTAGCGAGGGGACCCCCCGAGAATGAGCAGTTCTTC
. | TRBJ1-2 | . | TRBV28 | CAIWSGYGYTF | TGTGCCATCTGGAGTGGGTATGGCTACACCTTC
TRBD2 | TRBJ2-3 | . | TRBV29-1 | CSVGGRAGGQTDTQYF | TGCAGCGTTGGAGGTAGGGCGGGAGGGCAAACAGATACGCAGTATTTT
. | TRBJ2-7 | . | TRBV5-1 | CAGSLEGSYEQYF | TGCGCCGGCAGCTTGGAGGGTTCCTACGAGCAGTACTTC
TRBD2 | TRBJ2-7 | . | TRBV7-8 | CASSLALRSSGSRTYEQYF | TGTGCCAGCAGCTTAGCGCTGAGGTCTAGCGGGAGTAGGACCTACGAGCAGTACTTC
. | TRBJ2-1 | . | TRBV6-5 | CASSNSGSSYNEQFF | TGTGCCAGCAGCAATTCTGGGAGCTCCTACAATGAGCAGTTCTTC
TRBD2 | TRBJ2-1 | . | TRBV12-5 | CASGLEGLAGVEQFF | TGTGCTAGTGGTTTGGAGGGACTAGCGGGAGTTGAGCAGTTCTTC
TRBD2 | TRBJ2-7 | once | TRBV11-2 | CASRGGSGRAWDEQYF | TGTGCCAGCAGGGGTGGTAGCGGGAGGGCCTGGGACGAGCAGTACTTC
TRBD2 | TRBJ2-2 | once | TRBV28 | CASSFLAGPTGELFF | TGTGCCAGCAGTTTCCTAGCGGGCCCCACCGGGGAGCTGTTTTTT
TRBD1 | TRBJ2-2 | . | TRBV28 | CASTLGTDPTGELFF | TGTGCCAGCACTCTCGGGACAGACCCGACCGGGGAGCTGTTTTTT
TRBD2 | TRBJ2-7 | . | TRBV14 | CASSLPRTSDRGQYF | TGTGCCAGCAGCCTCCCCCGGACTAGCGATAGGGGGCAGTACTTC
. | TRBJ2-5 | . | TRBV9 | CASSVQAGETQYF | TGTGCCAGCAGCGTACAGGCGGGAGAGACCCAGTACTTC
TRBD2 | TRBJ2-2 | . | TRBV7-8 | CASSPRLAGLNTGELFF | TGTGCCAGCAGCCCTCGACTAGCGGGACTGAACACCGGGGAGCTGTTTTTT
. | TRBJ1-6 | . | TRBV27 | CASSSPIQGNSPLHF | TGTGCCAGCAGTTCTCCAATACAGGGTAATTCACCCCTCCACTTT
TRBD2 | TRBJ2-3 | . | TRBV3-1/TRBV3-2 | CASSQAAGDLADTQYF | TGTGCCAGCAGCCAAGCGGCGGGAGACCTCGCAGATACGCAGTATTTT
. | TRBJ1-3 | few | TRBV7-8 | CASSSHPQGRRNTIYF | TGTGCCAGCAGCTCTCACCCCCAGGGACGCCGAAACACCATATATTTT
. | TRBJ2-1 | . | TRBV9 | CASSVVSSYNEQFF | TGTGCCAGCAGCGTGGTGAGTTCCTACAATGAGCAGTTCTTC
TRBD2 | TRBJ2-7 | . | TRBV27 | CASSPASGRGNEQYF | TGTGCCAGCAGCCCCGCTAGCGGGAGAGGGAACGAGCAGTACTTC
TRBD2 | TRBJ2-1 | . | TRBV7-6 | CASSSSGGSRNEQFF | TGTGCCAGCAGCTCTAGCGGGGGGTCTCGCAATGAGCAGTTCTTC
. | TRBJ2-1 | . | TRBV19 | CASSILGIDNEQFF | TGTGCCAGTAGTATCCTCGGGATTGACAATGAGCAGTTCTTC
TRBD1 | TRBJ2-5 | . | TRBV5-5 | CASSSRTGTQETQYF | TGTGCCAGCAGCTCCCGGACAGGGACCCAAGAGACCCAGTACTTC
TRBD1 | TRBJ2-3 | . | TRBV7-9 | CASSWRPGQGASRDTQYF | TGTGCCAGCAGCTGGAGGCCGGGACAGGGGGCATCTAGAGATACGCAGTATTTT
TRBD2 | TRBJ2-3 | . | TRBV10-3 | CAISESSAGGPTDTQYF | TGTGCCATCAGTGAATCTTCTGCGGGAGGGCCCACAGATACGCAGTATTTT
. | TRBJ2-1 | . | TRBV6-1 | CASSEGPDSYNEQFF | TGTGCCAGCAGTGAGGGCCCGGACTCCTACAATGAGCAGTTCTTC
TRBD2 | TRBJ2-3 | . | TRBV5-4 | CASSSARVLAGGATDTQYF | TGTGCCAGCAGCTCGGCCAGAGTGCTAGCGGGAGGGGCGACAGATACGCAGTATTTT
TRBD2 | TRBJ2-2 | . | TRBV27 | CASRSGLAGAGELFF | TGTGCCAGCAGGTCGGGACTAGCGGGAGCCGGGGAGCTGTTTTTT
TRBD2 | TRBJ2-7 | . | TRBV10-3 | CAISHGLAGSHEQYF | TGTGCCATCAGTCATGGACTAGCGGGATCCCACGAGCAGTACTTC
. | TRBJ1-4 | . | TRBV19 | CASSITRTAVNEKLFF | TGTGCCAGTAGTATCACGCGGACGGCTGTAAATGAAAAACTGTTTTTT
. | TRBJ1-1 | . | TRBV4-1 | CASSQVGGTEAFF | TGCGCCAGCAGCCAAGTGGGGGGGACTGAAGCTTTCTTT
. | TRBJ1-2 | . | TRBV7-2 | CASSLEVSYGYTF | TGTGCCAGCAGCTTAGAGGTCAGCTATGGCTACACCTTC
TRBD1 | TRBJ1-6 | . | TRBV18 | CASNQGQGDSPLHF | TGTGCCAGCAACCAGGGACAGGGCGATTCACCCCTCCACTTT
. | TRBJ1-5 | . | TRBV4-2 | CASSPTDSNQPQHF | TGTGCCAGCAGCCCGACAGATAGCAATCAGCCCCAGCATTTT
. | TRBJ2-2 | . | TRBV19 | CASSISASNTGELFF | TGTGCCAGTAGTATCTCCGCCTCGAACACCGGGGAGCTGTTTTTT
TRBD2 | TRBJ2-1 | . | TRBV18 | CASSPKTSGRQVEQFF | TGTGCCAGCTCACCCAAAACTAGCGGGAGGCAGGTTGAGCAGTTCTTC
TRBD2 | TRBJ2-1 | . | TRBV4-2 | CASSHQLAARGGEQFF | TGTGCCAGCAGCCACCAACTAGCGGCACGAGGGGGTGAGCAGTTCTTC
TRBD2 | TRBJ2-7 | . | TRBV6-6 | CASKQTSGSNEQYF | TGTGCCAGCAAACAGACTAGCGGGAGTAATGAGCAGTACTTC
. | TRBJ1-2 | . | TRBV5-5 | CASSQGNYGYTF | TGTGCCAGCAGCCAGGGGAACTATGGCTACACCTTC
TRBD1 | TRBJ2-1 | . | TRBV29-1 | CSAGAQTGGYNEQFF | TGCAGCGCTGGGGCCCAGACAGGGGGCTACAATGAGCAGTTCTTC
. | TRBJ2-7 | few | TRBV10-3 | CAISEFRVGYEQYF | TGTGCCATCAGTGAGTTTAGGGTGGGGTACGAGCAGTACTTC
. | TRBJ2-1 | . | TRBV5-1 | CASSLANYNEQFF | TGCGCCAGCAGCTTGGCAAATTACAATGAGCAGTTCTTC
. | TRBJ2-3 | . | TRBV9 | CASSSRDTQYF | TGTGCCAGCAGCAGCAGGGATACGCAGTATTTT
TRBD1 | TRBJ1-3 | . | TRBV5-8 | CASTVDRGSGNTIYF | TGTGCCAGCACCGTTGACAGGGGCTCTGGAAACACCATATATTTT